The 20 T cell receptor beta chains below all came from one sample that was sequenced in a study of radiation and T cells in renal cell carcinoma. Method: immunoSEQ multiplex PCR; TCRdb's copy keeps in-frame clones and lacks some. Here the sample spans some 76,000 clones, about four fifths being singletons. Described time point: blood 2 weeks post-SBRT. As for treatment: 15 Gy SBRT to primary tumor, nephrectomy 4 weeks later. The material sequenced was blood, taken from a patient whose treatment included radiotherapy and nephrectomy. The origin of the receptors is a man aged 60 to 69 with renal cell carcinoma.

Here the CDR3 reads CASSNREPYGYTF. The CDR3 nucleotides read TGTGCCAGTAGTAACAGGGAACCCTATGGCTACACCTTC. V is TRBV19 and J is TRBJ1-2; D perhaps matches TRBD1 (6 bases). The CDR3 consists of 13 residues. Germline V gene lookup returns CDR1 LNHDA and CDR2 SQIVND (reference sequence). V was trimmed by 4 bases and J by 4 bases, leaving 10 bases between them.

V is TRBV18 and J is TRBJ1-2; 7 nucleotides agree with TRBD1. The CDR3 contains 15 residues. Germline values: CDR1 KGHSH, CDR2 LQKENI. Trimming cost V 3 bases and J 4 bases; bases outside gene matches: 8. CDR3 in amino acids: CASSPARGRIYGYTF. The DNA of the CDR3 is TGTGCCAGCTCACCGGCAAGGGGGCGCATCTATGGCTACACCTTC.

The CDR3 region is CASSFFMDRVAAFF. In DNA, the CDR3 is TGTGCCAGCAGCTTTTTTATGGACAGGGTCGCAGCTTTCTTT. V and J are TRBV5-5 and TRBJ1-1, with 8 bases lining up with TRBD1. Germline lookup yields CDR1 SGHKS and CDR2 YYEKEE (reference sequence). There are 14 residues in the CDR3. V dropped 2 bases and J dropped 10; count of bases not matched to a gene: 10.

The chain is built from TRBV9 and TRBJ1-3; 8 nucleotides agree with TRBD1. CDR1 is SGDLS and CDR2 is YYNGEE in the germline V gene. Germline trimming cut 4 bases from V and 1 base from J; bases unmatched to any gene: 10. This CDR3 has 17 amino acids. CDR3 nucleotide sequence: TGTGCCAGCAGCTTCGCAGGGGGCGCGGGGTCTGGAAACACCATATATTTT. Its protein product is CASSFAGGAGSGNTIYF.

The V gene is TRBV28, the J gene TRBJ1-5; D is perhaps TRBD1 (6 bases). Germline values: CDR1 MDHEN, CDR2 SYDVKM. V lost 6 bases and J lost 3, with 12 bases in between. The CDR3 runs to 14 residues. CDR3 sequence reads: CASRIGQSNQPQHF. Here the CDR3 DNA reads TGTGCCAGCAGGATCGGACAGTCCAATCAGCCCCAGCATTTT.

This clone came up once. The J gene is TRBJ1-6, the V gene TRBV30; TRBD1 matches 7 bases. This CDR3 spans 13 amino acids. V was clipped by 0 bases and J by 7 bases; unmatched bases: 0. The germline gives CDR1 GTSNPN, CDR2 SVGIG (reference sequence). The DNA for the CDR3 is TGTGCCTGGAGTGTACAGGGGAATTCACCCCTCCACTTT. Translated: CAWSVQGNSPLHF.

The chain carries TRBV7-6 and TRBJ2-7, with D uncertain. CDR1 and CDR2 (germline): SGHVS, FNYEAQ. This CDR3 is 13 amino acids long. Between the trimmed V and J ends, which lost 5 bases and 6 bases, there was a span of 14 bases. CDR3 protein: CASSPGYLLEQYF. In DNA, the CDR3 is TGTGCCAGCAGCCCGGGTTATCTTCTCGAGCAGTACTTC.

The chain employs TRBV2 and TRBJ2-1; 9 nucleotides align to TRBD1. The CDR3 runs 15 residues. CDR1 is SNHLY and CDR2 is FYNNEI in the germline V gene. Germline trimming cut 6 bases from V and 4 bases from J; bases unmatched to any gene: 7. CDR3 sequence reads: CASRVGQGEYNEQFF. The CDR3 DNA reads TGTGCCAGCAGGGTGGGACAGGGAGAATACAATGAGCAGTTCTTC.

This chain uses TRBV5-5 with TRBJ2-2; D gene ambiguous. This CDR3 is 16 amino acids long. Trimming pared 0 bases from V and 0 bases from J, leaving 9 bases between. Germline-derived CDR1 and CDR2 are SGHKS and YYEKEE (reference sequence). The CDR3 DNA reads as TGTGCCAGCAGCTTGGCCATAACTCCGAACACCGGGGAGCTGTTTTTT. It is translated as CASSLAITPNTGELFF.

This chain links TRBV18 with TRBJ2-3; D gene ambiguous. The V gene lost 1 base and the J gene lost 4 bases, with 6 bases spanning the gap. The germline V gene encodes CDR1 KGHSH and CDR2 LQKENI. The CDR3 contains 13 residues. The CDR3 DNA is TGTGCCAGCTCACCACGGGATGCAGATACGCAGTATTTT. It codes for CASSPRDADTQYF.

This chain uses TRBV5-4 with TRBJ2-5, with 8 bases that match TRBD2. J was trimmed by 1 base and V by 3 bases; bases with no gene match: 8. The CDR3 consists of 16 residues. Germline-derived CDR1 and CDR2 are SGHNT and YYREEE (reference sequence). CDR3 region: CASSSTASGFQETQYF. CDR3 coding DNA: TGTGCCAGCAGCTCCACGGCTAGCGGGTTCCAAGAGACCCAGTACTTC.

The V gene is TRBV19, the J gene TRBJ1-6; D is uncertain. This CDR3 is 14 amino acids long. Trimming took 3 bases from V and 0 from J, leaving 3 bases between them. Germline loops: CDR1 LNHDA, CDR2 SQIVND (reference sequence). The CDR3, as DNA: TGTGCCAGTAGTATCAGCTCCTATAATTCACCCCTCCACTTT. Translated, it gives CASSISSYNSPLHF.

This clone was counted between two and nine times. Here the CDR3 DNA reads TGTGCCAGCAGTGAATTTGGGGAGGTCTATGGCTACACCTTC. Protein sequence: CASSEFGEVYGYTF. V usage is TRBV25-1 and J usage is TRBJ1-2; the D is unclear. Germline CDR1 is MGHDK and CDR2 is SYGVNS. V was trimmed by 1 base and J by 4 bases, leaving 10 bases between them. The CDR3 is 14 residues long.

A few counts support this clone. Written as DNA, the CDR3 is TGTGCCAGTAGTATAGGAGAGACAGGTGGTCAGCCCCAGCATTTT. This codes for CASSIGETGGQPQHF. The rearrangement uses TRBV19 and TRBJ1-5, with D possibly TRBD1 on 6 matching bases. The CDR3 is made up of 15 amino acids. Germline CDR1 LNHDA, CDR2 SQIVND (reference sequence). V was clipped by 1 base and J by 6 bases, with 13 bases between them.

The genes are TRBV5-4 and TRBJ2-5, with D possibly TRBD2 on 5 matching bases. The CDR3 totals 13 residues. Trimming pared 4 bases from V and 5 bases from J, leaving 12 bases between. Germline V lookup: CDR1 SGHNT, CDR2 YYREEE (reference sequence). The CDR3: CASSPGGWETQYF. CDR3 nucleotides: TGTGCCAGCAGCCCCGGCGGGTGGGAGACCCAGTACTTC.

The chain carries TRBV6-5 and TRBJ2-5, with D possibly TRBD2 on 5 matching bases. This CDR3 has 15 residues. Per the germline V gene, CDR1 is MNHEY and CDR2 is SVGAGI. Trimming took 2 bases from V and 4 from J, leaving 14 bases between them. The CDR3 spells CASSYRRSGGETQYF. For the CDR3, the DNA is TGTGCCAGCAGTTACCGTCGGAGCGGAGGAGAGACCCAGTACTTC.

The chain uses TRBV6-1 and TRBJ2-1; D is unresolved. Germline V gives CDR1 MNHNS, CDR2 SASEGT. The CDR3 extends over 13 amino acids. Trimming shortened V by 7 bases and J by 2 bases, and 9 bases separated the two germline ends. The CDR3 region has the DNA TGTGCCAGCAAAAGGGATGCCTACAATGAGCAGTTCTTC. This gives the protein CASKRDAYNEQFF.

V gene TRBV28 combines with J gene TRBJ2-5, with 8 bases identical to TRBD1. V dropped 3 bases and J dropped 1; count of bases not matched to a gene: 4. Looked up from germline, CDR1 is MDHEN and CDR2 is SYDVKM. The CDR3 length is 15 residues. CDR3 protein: CASSLRGQAQETQYF. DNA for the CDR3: TGTGCCAGCAGTTTGAGGGGACAGGCCCAAGAGACCCAGTACTTC.

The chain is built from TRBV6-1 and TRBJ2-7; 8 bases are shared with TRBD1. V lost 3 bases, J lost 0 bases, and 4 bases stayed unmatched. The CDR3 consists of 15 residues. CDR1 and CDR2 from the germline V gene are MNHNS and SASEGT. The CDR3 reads CASSDRDRSSYEQYF. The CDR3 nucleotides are TGTGCCAGCAGTGACCGGGACAGGAGCTCCTACGAGCAGTACTTC.

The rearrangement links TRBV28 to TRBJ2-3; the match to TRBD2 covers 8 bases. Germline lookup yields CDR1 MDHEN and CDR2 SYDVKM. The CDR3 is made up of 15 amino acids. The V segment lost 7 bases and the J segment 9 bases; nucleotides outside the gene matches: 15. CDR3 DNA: TGTGCCAGCACTCCCACGGCTAGCGGGCGGGGGACGCAGTATTTT. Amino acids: CASTPTASGRGTQYF.